Below, one T cell receptor (beta chain) is given with its context. Using immunoSEQ multiplex PCR, the repertoire was profiled, and TCRdb retains in-frame clones only, with some absent. Among under 150,000 clones listed, 75% to 90% were seen once. In germline, CDR1 is LNHDA, CDR2 SQIVND (reference sequence). The CDR3 covers 16 residues. The germline V and J ends were trimmed by 3 bases and 7 bases, with 21 bases remaining between them. This entry is derived from a study of blood T cell repertoires in COVID-19. Study-level background: Donors in the United States, Italy and Spain gave samples during acute or convalescent COVID-19.

The receptor's source is a woman aged 55 to 70 with COVID-19, enrolled during active disease. The chain links TRBV19 to TRBJ2-5; TRBD1 is a possible D gene (6 bases). Sequencing was carried out using peripheral blood. CDR3: CASSIGDTPAARTQYF. CDR3 nucleotides: TGTGCCAGTAGTATCGGGGACACCCCTGCAGCAAGGACCCAGTACTTC.